This T cell receptor (beta chain) was recorded in a study of cytomegalovirus exposure and HLA in healthy donors. The wider study: A later analysis reported the roughly 120 validation repertoires used the same platform as the roughly 700 first-cohort repertoires.

Broader study findings: Rare TCR sequences dominated, though some public TCRs recurred in many donors.

CDR1 is GTSNPN, CDR2 SVGIG, per germline (reference sequence). The CDR3 totals 13 residues. With 4 bases removed from V and 2 bases from J, the gap between germline ends came to 11 bases. TCRdb keeps only in-frame clones here, not all; method: immunoSEQ multiplex PCR. Counted here are some 140,000 clones, 75% to 90% occurring once; the ten biggest clones make up around 24%. This clone appeared a few times. Its matching antigen is unknown. Other DNA sequences within the sample encode an identical CDR3. The chain recombines TRBV30 with TRBJ1-1; TRBD1 might be the D (5 bases). Sequenced input: PBMCs. The clonotype originates from a man aged 18 to 30 in good health and CMV-seropositive. The CDR3 spells CAWNGGVNTEAFF. The CDR3 DNA sequence: TGTGCCTGGAACGGGGGGGTTAACACTGAAGCTTTCTTT.